This T cell receptor beta chain stems from a study of shared clonotypes between healthy human individuals (dated by TCRdb to the early 2020s). About the study as a whole: Three men and two women, aged 18 to 49 years, made up the cohort. Blood TCR repertoires of a handful of healthy adults were deeply sequenced to estimate repertoire size and the extent of clonotype sharing between individuals. To increase sequencing depth and limit assay-specific biases, different laboratories used diverse techniques to prepare libraries and sequence TCR repertoires. Per donor, leukapheresis produced somewhere between about 0.94 and 9.5 billion PBMCs. For each donor, CD4 naive and CD4 memory were each given three plates, CD8 naive was given two plates, and CD8 memory was given one plate. General findings and caveats noted by the study authors: Compared with non-shared clonotypes, the clonotypes found in all four sorted-subset donors had higher generation probabilities. Across a handful of donors, roughly 5.4% of naive CD4, around 3.5% of naive CD8, 2.3% of memory CD4, and under 0.45% of memory CD8 clonotypes were shared. Larger estimated clonotype richness was generally found for naive subsets than for memory subsets. Rarefaction of sorted-subset datasets indicated incomplete sequencing despite the large sequencing depth. Sampling was restricted to blood, and TCR repertoires in tissue are likely to differ from TCR repertoires in blood. Based on pairwise subsampling, the degree of clonotype sharing among donors was expected to be affected by sequencing depth. Because the study included only a small number of donors, the genetic and exposure-history diversity represented was limited.

V is clipped by 2 bases and J by 8 bases, and the sequence between their germline boundaries is 10 bases long. CDR1 and CDR2 were assigned from the germline V gene (reference sequence) as SEHNR and FQNEAQ. The CDR3 measures 14 amino acids from cysteine to phenylalanine. The read is trimmed to its CDR3 DNA, 42 bases read in frame from base 1. With respect to this clone: Its antigen is still unknown. Within one base of it there is no much larger clone, and no base qualities were kept.

CD8 naive samples were obtained by positive selection for CCR7 among CD45RO-negative cells, yielding a CD45RA+CCR7+ population from which TemRA cells were excluded. The donors were healthy, HIV-negative adults with no recently reported acute infections or vaccinations. Every donor was a Caucasian adult residing in Nashville, Tennessee, USA. After blood collection by leukapheresis, PBMCs were isolated using Ficoll-Histopaque density gradient centrifugation and then cryopreserved in the vapor phase of liquid nitrogen. Analytical flow cytometry was used to check the purity and quantity of every magnetically sorted T cell population. Genomic DNA was isolated from every sorted fraction and measured by UV absorbance on a Nanodrop 2000c. Using the deep immunoSEQ assay, multiplex PCR amplified TCR CDR3 regions from genomic DNA. Extracted genomic DNA from each cell subset was spread evenly across all wells of several immunoSEQ 96-well plates, with each plate serving as a replicate. Each replicate PCR for sorted subsets received about 0.2 ug genomic DNA, equal to roughly 30,000 T cell genomes. The purified libraries were quantified using a Qubit 3.0 fluorometer, sized with a Bioanalyzer 2100, and then quantified again using the KAPA Library Quantification kit. A separate single-read 150-cycle Illumina NextSeq 550 flow cell was used to sequence each immunoSEQ 96-well plate. Per the original workflow: The immunoSEQ output contained only junctional sequences without quality scores, so filtering could not match that applied to full-length reads. To assign V/J genes and CDR3, sequences were annotated against IMGT germline references using PyIR, a Python wrapper for IgBLAST v1.9. Any read was removed if the V/J assignment was weak (E-value above 1e-6), the CDR3 was missing, or the read contained stop codons, out-of-frame junctions, or ambiguous translated residues. V3J clonotypes were defined as sequences sharing an identical inferred V gene, J gene, and CDR3 amino acid sequence. Percentage overlap between repertoires was computed as shared unique clonotypes divided by the size of the smaller repertoire. Three approaches were used to assess repertoire richness: RTK rarefaction, the Chao1 estimator, and Recon v2.1 estimates of unobserved clonotypes. Generation probabilities for all TCRbeta clonotypes obtained by the gDNA method from a few donors were computed using OLGA. TCRdb holds this immuneACCESS table with in-frame rearrangements only. Some clones are missing; in checked studies, unresolved V genes explain under half, and the rest has no known cause. Clonal size and the V and J genes are those of that table, whereas D and trimming came from the DNA. The sample table lists nearly 2 million clones, around 96% of them with a count of one. Roughly 1% of the sample is held by the ten biggest clonotypes.

Rearrangement joined TRBV7-9 to TRBJ1-6, with an unclear D gene assignment. This receptor was identified in a man younger than 30 in good health. Sequencing was carried out using naive CD8+ T cells sorted from blood. The cell subset or site label, as the study defines it: CD45RA+CCR7+. The DNA is as follows: TGTGCCAGCAGCTTAACAGTCGGGGATTCACCCCTCCACTTT. It translates to CASSLTVGDSPLHF.